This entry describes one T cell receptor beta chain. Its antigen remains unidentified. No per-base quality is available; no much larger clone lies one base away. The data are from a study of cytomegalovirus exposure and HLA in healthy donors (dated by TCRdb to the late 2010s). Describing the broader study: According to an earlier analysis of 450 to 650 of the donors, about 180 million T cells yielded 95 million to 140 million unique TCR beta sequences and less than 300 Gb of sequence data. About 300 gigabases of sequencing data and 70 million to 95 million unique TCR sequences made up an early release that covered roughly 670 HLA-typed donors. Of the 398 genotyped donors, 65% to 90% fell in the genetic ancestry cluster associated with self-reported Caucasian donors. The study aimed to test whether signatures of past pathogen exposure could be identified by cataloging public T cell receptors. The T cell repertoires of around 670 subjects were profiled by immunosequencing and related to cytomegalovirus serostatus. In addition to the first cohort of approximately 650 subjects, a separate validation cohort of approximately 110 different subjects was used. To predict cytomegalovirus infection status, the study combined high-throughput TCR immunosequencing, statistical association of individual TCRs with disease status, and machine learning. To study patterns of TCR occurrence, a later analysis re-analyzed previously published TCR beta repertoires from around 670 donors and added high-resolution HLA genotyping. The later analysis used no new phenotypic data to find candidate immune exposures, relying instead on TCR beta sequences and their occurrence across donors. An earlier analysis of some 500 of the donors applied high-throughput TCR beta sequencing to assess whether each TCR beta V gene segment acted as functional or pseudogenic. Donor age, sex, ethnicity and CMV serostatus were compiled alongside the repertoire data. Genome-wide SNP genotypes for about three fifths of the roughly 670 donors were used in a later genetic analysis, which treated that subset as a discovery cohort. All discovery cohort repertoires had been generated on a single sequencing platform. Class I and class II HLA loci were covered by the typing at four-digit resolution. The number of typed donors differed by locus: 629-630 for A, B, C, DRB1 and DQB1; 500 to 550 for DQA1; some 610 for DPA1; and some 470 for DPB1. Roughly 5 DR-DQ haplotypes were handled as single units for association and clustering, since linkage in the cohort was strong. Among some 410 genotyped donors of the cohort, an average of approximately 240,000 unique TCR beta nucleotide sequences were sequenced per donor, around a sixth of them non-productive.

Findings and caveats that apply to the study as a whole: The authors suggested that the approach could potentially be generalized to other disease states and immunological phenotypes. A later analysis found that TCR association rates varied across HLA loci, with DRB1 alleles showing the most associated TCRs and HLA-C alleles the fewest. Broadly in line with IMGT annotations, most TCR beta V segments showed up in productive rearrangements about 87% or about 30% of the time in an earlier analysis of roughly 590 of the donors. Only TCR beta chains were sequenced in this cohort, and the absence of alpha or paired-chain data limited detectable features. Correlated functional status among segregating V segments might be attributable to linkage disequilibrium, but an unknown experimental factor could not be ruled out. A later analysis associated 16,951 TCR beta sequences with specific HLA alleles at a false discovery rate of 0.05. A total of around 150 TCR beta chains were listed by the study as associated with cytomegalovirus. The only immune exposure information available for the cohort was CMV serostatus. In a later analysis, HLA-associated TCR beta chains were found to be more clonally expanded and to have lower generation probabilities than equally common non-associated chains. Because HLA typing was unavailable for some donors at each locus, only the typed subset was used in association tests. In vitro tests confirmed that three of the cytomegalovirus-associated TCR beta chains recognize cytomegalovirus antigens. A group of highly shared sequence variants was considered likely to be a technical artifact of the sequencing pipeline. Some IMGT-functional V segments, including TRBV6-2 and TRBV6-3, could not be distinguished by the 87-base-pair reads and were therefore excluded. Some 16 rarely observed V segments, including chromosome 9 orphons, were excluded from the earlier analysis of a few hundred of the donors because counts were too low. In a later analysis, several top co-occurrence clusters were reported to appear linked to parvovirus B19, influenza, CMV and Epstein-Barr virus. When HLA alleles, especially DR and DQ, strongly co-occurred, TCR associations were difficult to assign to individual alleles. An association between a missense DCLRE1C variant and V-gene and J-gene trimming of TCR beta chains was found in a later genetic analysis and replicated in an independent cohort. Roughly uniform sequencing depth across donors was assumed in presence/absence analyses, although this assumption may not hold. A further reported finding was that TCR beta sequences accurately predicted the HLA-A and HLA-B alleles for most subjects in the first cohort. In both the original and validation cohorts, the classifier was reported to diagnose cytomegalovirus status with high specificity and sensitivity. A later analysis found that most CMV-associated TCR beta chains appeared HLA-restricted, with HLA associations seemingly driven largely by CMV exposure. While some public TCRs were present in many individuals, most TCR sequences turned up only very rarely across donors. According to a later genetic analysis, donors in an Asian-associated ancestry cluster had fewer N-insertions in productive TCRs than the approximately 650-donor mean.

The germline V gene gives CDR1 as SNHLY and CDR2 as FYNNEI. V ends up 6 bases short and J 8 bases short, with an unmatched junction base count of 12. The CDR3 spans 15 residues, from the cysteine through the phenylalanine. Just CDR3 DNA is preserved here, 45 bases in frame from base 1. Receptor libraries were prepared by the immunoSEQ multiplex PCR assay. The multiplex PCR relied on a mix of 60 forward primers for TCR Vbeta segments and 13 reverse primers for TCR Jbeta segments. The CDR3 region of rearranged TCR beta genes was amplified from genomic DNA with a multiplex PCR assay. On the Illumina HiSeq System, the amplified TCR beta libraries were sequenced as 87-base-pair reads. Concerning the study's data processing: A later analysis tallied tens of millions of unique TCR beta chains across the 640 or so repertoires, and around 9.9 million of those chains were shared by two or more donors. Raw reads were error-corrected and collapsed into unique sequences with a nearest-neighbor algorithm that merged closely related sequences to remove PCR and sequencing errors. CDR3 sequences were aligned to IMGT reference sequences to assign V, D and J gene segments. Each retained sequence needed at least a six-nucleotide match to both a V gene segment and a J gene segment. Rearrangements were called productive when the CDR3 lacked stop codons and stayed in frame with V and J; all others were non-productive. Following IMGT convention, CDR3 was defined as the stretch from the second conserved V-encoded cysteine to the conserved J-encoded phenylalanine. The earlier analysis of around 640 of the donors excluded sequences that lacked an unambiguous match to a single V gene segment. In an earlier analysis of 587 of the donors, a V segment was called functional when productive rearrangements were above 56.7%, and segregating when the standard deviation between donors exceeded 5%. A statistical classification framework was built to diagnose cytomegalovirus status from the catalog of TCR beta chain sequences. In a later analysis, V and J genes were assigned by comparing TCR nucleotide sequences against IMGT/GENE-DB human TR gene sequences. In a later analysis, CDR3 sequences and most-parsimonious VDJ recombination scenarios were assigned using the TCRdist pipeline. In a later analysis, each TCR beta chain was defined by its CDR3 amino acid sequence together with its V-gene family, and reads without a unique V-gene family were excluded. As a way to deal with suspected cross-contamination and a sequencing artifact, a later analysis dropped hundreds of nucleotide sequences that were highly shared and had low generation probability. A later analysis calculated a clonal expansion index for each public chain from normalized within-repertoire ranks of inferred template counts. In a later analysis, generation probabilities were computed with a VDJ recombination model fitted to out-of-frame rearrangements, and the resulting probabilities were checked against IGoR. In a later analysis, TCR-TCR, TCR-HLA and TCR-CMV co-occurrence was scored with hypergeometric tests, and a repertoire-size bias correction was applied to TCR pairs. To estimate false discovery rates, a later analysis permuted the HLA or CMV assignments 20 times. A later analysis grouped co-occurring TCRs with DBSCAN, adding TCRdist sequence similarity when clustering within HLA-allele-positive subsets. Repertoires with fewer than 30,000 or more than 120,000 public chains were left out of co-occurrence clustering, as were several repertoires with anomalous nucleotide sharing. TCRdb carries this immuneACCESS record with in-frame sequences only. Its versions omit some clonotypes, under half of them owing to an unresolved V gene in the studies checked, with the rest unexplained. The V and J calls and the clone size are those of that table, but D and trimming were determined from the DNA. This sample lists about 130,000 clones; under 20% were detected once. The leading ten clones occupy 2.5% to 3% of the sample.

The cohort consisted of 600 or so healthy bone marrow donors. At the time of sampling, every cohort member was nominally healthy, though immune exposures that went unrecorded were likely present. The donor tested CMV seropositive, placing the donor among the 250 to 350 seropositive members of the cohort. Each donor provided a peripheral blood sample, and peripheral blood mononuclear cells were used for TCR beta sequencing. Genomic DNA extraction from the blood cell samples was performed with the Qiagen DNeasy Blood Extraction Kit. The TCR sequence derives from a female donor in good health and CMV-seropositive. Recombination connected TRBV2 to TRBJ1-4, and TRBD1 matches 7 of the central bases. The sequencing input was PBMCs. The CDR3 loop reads CASSPDRVSYEKLFF. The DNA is TGTGCCAGCAGCCCCGACAGGGTGTCTTACGAAAAACTGTTTTTT.